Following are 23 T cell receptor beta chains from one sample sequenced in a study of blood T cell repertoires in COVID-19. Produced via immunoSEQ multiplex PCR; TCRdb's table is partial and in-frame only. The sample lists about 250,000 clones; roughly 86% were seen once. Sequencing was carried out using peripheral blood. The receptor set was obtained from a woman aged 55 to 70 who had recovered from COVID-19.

The CDR3 is CASSLEQVYNSPLHF. The CDR3 DNA reads TGTGCCAGCAGCTTGGAACAGGTCTATAATTCACCCCTCCACTTT. The genes are TRBV5-6 and TRBJ1-6; maybe TRBD1 (5 bases). CDR1 is SGHDT, CDR2 YYEEEE, per germline. V lost 0 bases and J 3 bases, leaving 7 bases between the germline ends. This CDR3 is 15 amino acids long.

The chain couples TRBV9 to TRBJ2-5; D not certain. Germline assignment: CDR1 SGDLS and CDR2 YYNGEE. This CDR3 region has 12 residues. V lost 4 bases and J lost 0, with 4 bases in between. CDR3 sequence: CASSRHQETQYF. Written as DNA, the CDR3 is TGTGCCAGCAGCCGTCACCAAGAGACCCAGTACTTC.

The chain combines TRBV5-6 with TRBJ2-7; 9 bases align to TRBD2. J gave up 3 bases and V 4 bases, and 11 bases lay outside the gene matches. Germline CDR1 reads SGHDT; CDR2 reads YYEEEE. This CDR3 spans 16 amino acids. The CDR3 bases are TGTGCCAGCAGCCTTAGAGGGGGTAGCGGGGGCTACGAGCAGTACTTC. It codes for CASSLRGGSGGYEQYF.

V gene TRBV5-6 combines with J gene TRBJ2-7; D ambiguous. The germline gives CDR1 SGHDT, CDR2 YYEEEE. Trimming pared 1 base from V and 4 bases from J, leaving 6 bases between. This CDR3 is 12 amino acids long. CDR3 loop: CASSLQQYEQYF. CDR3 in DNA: TGTGCCAGCAGCTTGCAACAGTACGAGCAGTACTTC.

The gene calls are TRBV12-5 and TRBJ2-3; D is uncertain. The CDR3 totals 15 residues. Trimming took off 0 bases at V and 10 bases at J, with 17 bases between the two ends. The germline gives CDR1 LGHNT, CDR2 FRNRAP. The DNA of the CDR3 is TGTGCTAGTGGTTTGGTGGGCCCGGTTGAAAAGGCGCAGTATTTT. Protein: CASGLVGPVEKAQYF.

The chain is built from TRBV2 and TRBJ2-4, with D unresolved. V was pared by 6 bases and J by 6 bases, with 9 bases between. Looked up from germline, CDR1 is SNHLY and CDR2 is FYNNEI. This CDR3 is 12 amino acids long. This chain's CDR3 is CASRELANIQYF. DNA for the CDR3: TGTGCCAGCAGGGAGTTGGCAAACATTCAGTACTTC.

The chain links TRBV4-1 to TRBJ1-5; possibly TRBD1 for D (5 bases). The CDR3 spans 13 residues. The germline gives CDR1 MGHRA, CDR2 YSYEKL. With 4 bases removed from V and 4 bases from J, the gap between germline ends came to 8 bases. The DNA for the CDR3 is TGCGCCAGCAGCCCAGACAGAAATCAGCCCCAGCATTTT. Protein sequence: CASSPDRNQPQHF.

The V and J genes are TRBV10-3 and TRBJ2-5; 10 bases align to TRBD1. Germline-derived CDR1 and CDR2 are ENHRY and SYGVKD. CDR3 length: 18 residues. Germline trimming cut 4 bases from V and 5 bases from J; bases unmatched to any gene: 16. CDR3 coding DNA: TGTGCCATCAGTGCGAAGACAGGGGGCGCGTCCCGCTCCGAGACCCAGTACTTC. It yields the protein CAISAKTGGASRSETQYF.

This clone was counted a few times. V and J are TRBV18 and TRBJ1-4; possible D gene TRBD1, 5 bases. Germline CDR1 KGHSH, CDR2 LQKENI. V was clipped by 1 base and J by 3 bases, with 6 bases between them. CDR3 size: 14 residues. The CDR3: CASSPRGPNEKLFF. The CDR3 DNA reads TGTGCCAGCTCACCACGGGGCCCTAATGAAAAACTGTTTTTT.

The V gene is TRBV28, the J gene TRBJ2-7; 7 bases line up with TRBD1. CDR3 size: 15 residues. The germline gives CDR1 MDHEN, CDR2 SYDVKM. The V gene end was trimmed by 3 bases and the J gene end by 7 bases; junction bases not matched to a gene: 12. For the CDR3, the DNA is TGTGCCAGCAGTTTTGACAGGGTGCCTACTAGGGAGCAGTACTTC. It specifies CASSFDRVPTREQYF.

The CDR3 sequence: CASGRGRQETQYF. In DNA form, the CDR3 reads TGTGCCAGCGGCAGGGGGCGTCAAGAGACCCAGTACTTC. The V gene is TRBV11-1, the J gene TRBJ2-5; TRBD1 aligns across 8 bases. CDR3 length equals 13 residues. V trimming: 8 bases; J trimming: 2 bases; junction bases outside the gene matches: 4. CDR1 is SGHAT, CDR2 FQDESV, per germline (reference sequence).

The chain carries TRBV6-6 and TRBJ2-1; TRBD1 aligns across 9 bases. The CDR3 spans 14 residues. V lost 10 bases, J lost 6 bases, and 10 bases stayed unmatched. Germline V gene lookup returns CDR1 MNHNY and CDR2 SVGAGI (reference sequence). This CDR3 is CATHPTGGSNEQFF. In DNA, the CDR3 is TGTGCCACCCACCCGACAGGGGGAAGCAATGAGCAGTTCTTC.

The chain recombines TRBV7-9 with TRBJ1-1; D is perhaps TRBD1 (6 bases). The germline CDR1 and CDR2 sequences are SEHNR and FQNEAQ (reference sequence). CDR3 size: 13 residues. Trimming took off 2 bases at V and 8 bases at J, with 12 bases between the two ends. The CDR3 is CASSLSSTGEAFF. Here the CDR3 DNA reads TGTGCCAGCAGCTTATCTAGTACAGGGGAAGCTTTCTTT. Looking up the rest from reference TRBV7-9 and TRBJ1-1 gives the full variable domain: DTGVSQNPRHKITKRGQNVTFRCDPISEHNRLYWYRQTLGQGPEFLTYFQNEAQLEKSRLLSDRFSAERPKGSFSTLEIQRTEQGDSAMYLCASSLSSTGEAFFGQGTRLTVV.

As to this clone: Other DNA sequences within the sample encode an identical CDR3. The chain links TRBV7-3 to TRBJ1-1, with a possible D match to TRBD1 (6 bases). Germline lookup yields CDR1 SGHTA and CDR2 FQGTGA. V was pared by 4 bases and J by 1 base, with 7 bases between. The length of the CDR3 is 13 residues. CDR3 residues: CASSSDRNTEAFF. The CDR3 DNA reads TGTGCCAGCAGCTCGGACAGGAACACTGAAGCTTTCTTT.

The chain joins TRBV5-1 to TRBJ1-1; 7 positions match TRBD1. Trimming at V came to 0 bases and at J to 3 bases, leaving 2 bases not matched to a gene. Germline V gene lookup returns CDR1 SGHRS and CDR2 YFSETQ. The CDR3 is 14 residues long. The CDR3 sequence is CASSLGGQDTEAFF. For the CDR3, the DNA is TGCGCCAGCAGCTTGGGCGGACAGGACACTGAAGCTTTCTTT.

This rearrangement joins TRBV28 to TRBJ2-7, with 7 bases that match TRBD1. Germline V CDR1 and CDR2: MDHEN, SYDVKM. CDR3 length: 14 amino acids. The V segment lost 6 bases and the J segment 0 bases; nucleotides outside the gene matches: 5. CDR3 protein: CASRPTGNSYEQYF. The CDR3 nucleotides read TGTGCCAGCAGACCGACAGGGAACTCCTACGAGCAGTACTTC.

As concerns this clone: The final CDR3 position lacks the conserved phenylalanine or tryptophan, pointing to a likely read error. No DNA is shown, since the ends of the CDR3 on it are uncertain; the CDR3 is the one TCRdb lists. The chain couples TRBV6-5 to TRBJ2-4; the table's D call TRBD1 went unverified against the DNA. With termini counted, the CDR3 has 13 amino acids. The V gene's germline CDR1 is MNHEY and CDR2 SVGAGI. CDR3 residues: CASKEAFGDRGVS.

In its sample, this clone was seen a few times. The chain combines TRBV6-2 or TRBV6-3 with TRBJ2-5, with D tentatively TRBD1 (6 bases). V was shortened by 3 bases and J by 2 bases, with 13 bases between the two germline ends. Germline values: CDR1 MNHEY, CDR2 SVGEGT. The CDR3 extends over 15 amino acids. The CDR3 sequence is CASSYYRESQETQYF. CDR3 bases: TGTGCCAGCAGTTATTACAGGGAGAGTCAAGAGACCCAGTACTTC.

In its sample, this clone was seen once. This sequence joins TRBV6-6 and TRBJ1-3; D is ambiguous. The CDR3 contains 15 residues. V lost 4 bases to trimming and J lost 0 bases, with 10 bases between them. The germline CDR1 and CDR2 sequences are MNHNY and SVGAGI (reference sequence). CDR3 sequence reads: CASSSTGSSGNTIYF. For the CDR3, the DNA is TGTGCCAGCAGTTCGACGGGAAGCTCTGGAAACACCATATATTTT.

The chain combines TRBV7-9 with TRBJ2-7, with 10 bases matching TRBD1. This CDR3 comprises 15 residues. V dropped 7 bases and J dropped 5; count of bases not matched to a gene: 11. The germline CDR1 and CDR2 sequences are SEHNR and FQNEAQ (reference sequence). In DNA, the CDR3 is TGTGCCAGCACCTCATGGGGGACAGGGGACGACGAGCAGTACTTC. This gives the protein CASTSWGTGDDEQYF.

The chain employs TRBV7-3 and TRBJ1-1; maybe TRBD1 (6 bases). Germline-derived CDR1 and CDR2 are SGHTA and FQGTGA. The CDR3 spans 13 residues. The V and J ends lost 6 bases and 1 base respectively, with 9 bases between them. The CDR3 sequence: CASRGGANTEAFF. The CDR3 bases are TGTGCCAGCAGAGGGGGGGCGAACACTGAAGCTTTCTTT. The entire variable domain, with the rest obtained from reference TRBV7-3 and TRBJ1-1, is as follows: GAGVSQTPSNKVTEKGKYVELRCDPISGHTALYWYRQSLGQGPEFLIYFQGTGAADDSGLPNDRFFAVRPEGSVSTLKIQRTERGDSAVYLCASRGGANTEAFFGQGTRLTVV.

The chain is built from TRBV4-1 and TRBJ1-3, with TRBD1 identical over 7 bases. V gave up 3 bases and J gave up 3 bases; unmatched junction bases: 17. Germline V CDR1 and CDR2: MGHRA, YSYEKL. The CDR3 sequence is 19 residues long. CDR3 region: CASSHVALGTARFGNTIYF. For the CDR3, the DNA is TGCGCCAGCAGCCACGTGGCCCTCGGGACAGCTCGCTTTGGAAACACCATATATTTT.

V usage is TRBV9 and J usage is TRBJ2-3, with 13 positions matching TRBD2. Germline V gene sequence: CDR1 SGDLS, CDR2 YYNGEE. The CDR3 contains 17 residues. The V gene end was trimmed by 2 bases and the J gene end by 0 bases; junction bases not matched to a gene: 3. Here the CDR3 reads CASSVTSGGSSTDTQYF. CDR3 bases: TGTGCCAGCAGCGTGACTAGCGGGGGGTCTAGCACAGATACGCAGTATTTT.